The clone carrying this TCR beta chain was found many times. No antigen is known for it. Unsorted libraries were prepared from 2 million PBMCs held at -80 C. The data originate from a study of neurological immune-mediated disorders. Broader study findings: TCR clonal expansion peaked in HTLV-1-associated myelopathy patients and was lowest in multiple sclerosis patients.

The CDR3 runs 11 residues. Germline values: CDR1 SQVTM, CDR2 ANQGSEA. V lost 4 bases and J lost 7, with 8 bases in between. Per sequencing run, 15-18 subjects together gave over 170 million TCR-beta sequences. Via MiXCR, TCRdb re-called the 5' RACE reads, giving one row per CDR3 protein. The sample consists of 55,000 to 70,000 distinct CDR3 sequences, around 10% of them appearing once. This chain connects TRBV29-1 to TRBJ1-3, with a tentative D call TRBD1 (6 bases). The sequence was obtained from a man in his sixties in good health. Sample: PBMCs. This chain's CDR3 is CSVVGGNTIYF. The DNA of the CDR3 is TGCAGCGTTGTAGGGGGGAACACCATATATTTT.